Presented here are 21 T cell receptor beta chains from one specimen sequenced in a study of T cells in Graves' hyperthyroidism and ophthalmopathy. It was RNA transcripts that yielded the amplified TCR beta CDR3 regions. The HTBI primer set was used in a first-round RT-PCR of the TCR CDR3. TCRdb re-derived calls from the multiplex PCR reads in MiXCR, one entry per CDR3 protein. The sample includes 700,000 or so distinct CDR3 sequences, 15% to 20% of them seen just once. The sample taken for sequencing was blood. The receptors here all came from a man between 18 and 29 years old with Graves' hyperthyroidism.

This clonotype has ten or more counts. The chain has TRBV6-1 and TRBJ2-1; D unresolved. The CDR3 spans 13 residues. The V and J ends lost 0 bases and 3 bases respectively, with 3 bases between them. The germline gives CDR1 MNHNS, CDR2 SASEGT. The CDR3 DNA reads as TGTGCCAGCAGTGAAGCTGACTACAATGAGCAGTTCTTC. This encodes CASSEADYNEQFF.

The chain couples TRBV28 to TRBJ2-1; the match to TRBD2 covers 7 bases. CDR3 length: 15 residues. Germline CDR1 and CDR2: MDHEN and SYDVKM. Trimming took 6 bases from V and 7 from J; bases not matched to a gene: 12. CDR3 nucleotide sequence: TGTGCCAGCAGCTCCCTGACGGGAGGATGGAATGAGCAGTTCTTC. Translated, it gives CASSSLTGGWNEQFF.

This clonotype was seen a handful of times. The chain links TRBV6-5 to TRBJ2-4, with D perhaps assigned TRBD1 or TRBD2 (5 bases each). This CDR3 is built from 18 residues. Germline V gene data show CDR1 as MNHEY and CDR2 as SVGAGI. V dropped 0 bases and J dropped 0 bases, with 15 bases sitting between them. CDR3 in DNA: TGTGCCAGCAGTTACTCACGGGGCGGGCCTCTAGCCAAAAACATTCAGTACTTC. Encoded protein: CASSYSRGGPLAKNIQYF.

This chain joins TRBV7-9 and TRBJ1-4; D is unclear. V dropped 2 bases and J dropped 4 bases, with 11 bases sitting between them. Germline values: CDR1 SEHNR, CDR2 FQNEAQ (reference sequence). This CDR3 comprises 15 residues. The CDR3 DNA sequence: TGTGCCAGCAGCTTATTGGGCAGTAGTAATGAAAAACTGTTTTTT. Protein product: CASSLLGSSNEKLFF.

This chain links TRBV28 with TRBJ1-5; D gene uncertain. This CDR3 spans 15 amino acids. CDR1 and CDR2 from the germline V gene are MDHEN and SYDVKM. V was shortened by 2 bases and J by 0 bases, with 8 bases between the two germline ends. The CDR3 sequence: CASSLPQISNQPQHF. CDR3 bases: TGTGCCAGCAGTTTACCACAGATTAGCAATCAGCCCCAGCATTTT.

About this clonotype: Since a much larger clone is just one base distant, this may be a read error. V gene TRBV28 combines with J gene TRBJ2-6; D assignment may be TRBD1 or TRBD2 (5 bases each). Germline CDR1 is MDHEN and CDR2 is SYDVKM. This CDR3 contains 17 residues. This CDR3 is CASRMVGRSSGANALTF. CDR3 sequence (DNA): TGTGCCAGCAGAATGGTGGGACGCTCGTCTGGGGCCAACGCCCTGACTTTC.

This clonotype was observed many times. V is TRBV18 and J is TRBJ1-4; D uncertain. The CDR3 covers 13 residues. Trimming removed 3 bases from V and 6 bases from J, with 8 bases in between. CDR1 and CDR2 (germline): KGHSH, LQKENI. CDR3: CASSPRPDEKLFF. CDR3 bases: TGTGCCAGCTCACCGAGACCAGATGAAAAACTGTTTTTT.

For this clonotype: One end of the junction is discordant with germline, which a read error may explain. The chain recombines TRBV7-2 with TRBJ2-3; D gene uncertain. Germline V gene lookup returns CDR1 SGHTA and CDR2 FQGNSA. The length of the CDR3 is 10 residues. The CDR3 nucleotides read TGTGTCAGCAGCATCAATACGCAGTATTTT. It encodes CVSSINTQYF.

This clonotype came up many times. The chain uses TRBV7-2 and TRBJ2-7; 9 bases are shared with TRBD2. Germline CDR1 and CDR2: SGHTA and FQGNSA. J gave up 6 bases and V 5 bases, and 8 bases lay outside the gene matches. This CDR3 comprises 14 residues. In nucleotides, the CDR3 is TGTGCCAGCAGCCGGAATAGCGGGAGCGGCGAGCAGTACTTC. Its translation is CASSRNSGSGEQYF. Together with reference TRBV7-2 and TRBJ2-7, the CDR3 gives the full variable domain: GAGVSQSPSNKVTEKGKDVELRCDPISGHTALYWYRQSLGQGLEFLIYFQGNSAPDKSGLPSDRFSAERTGGSVSTLTIQRTQQEDSAVYLCASSRNSGSGEQYFGPGTRLTVT.

This clonotype occurred many times. The V call is TRBV6-1, the J call TRBJ1-1; D remains ambiguous. This CDR3 comprises 15 residues. Trimming removed 4 bases at V and 3 bases at J, with 15 bases between. Looked up from germline, CDR1 is MNHNS and CDR2 is SASEGT. The CDR3 region is CASSGNPSRDTEAFF. The CDR3 DNA follows: TGTGCCAGCAGTGGGAACCCTTCCCGAGACACTGAAGCTTTCTTT.

The chain joins TRBV29-1 to TRBJ1-2; D ambiguous. CDR3 size: 13 residues. Germline V CDR1 and CDR2: SQVTM, ANQGSEA. With 1 base removed from V and 4 bases from J, the gap between germline ends came to 10 bases. In DNA form, the CDR3 reads TGCAGCGTTGAAGTACAAGGGCCCTATGGCTACACCTTC. It specifies CSVEVQGPYGYTF.

This clonotype was seen ten or more times. The chain uses TRBV3-1 and TRBJ2-1, with 8 bases matching TRBD2. Per germline, CDR1 LGHDT and CDR2 YNNKEL (reference sequence). J was trimmed by 7 bases and V by 5 bases; bases with no gene match: 10. The CDR3 is 15 residues long. CDR3 loop: CASSLTGGRFNEQFF. The DNA of the CDR3 is TGTGCCAGCAGCTTAACCGGCGGGAGGTTTAATGAGCAGTTCTTC.

This clonotype showed up many times. The genes are TRBV5-1 and TRBJ2-7; 8 bases align to TRBD2. J was trimmed by 6 bases and V by 2 bases; bases with no gene match: 13. Germline V gene sequence: CDR1 SGHRS, CDR2 YFSETQ. The CDR3 contains 16 residues. CDR3: CASSFSTSGSWGEQYF. DNA for the CDR3: TGCGCCAGCAGCTTCAGTACTAGCGGTTCCTGGGGCGAGCAGTACTTC.

This clonotype was observed at least ten times. The chain couples TRBV7-2 to TRBJ2-3, with a possible D match to TRBD2 (6 bases). The CDR3 totals 13 residues. Between the trimmed V and J ends, which lost 1 base and 7 bases, there was a span of 9 bases. Germline values: CDR1 SGHTA, CDR2 FQGNSA. The CDR3 DNA is TGTGCCAGCAGCTTAGAACGGGAGAATACGCAGTATTTT. As protein: CASSLERENTQYF.

This clonotype was seen at least ten times. The chain joins TRBV7-9 to TRBJ2-5; D is undetermined. This CDR3 contains 15 residues. CDR1 and CDR2 from the germline V gene are SEHNR and FQNEAQ (reference sequence). V lost 3 bases and J 8 bases, leaving 19 bases between the germline ends. CDR3 in DNA: TGTGCCAGCAGCTTCCCCCCTGCCCCCCGGGTAACCCAGTACTTC. Translated: CASSFPPAPRVTQYF.

This chain uses TRBV7-2 with TRBJ2-7; no definite D call. The V end was cut by 4 bases, the J end by 3 bases, with 10 bases between. The germline gives CDR1 SGHTA, CDR2 FQGNSA. CDR3 size: 13 residues. The CDR3 nucleotides are TGTGCCAGCAGCTCGTTTCTAGACTACGAGCAGTACTTC. It specifies CASSSFLDYEQYF.

This rearrangement joins TRBV4-3 to TRBJ2-1; either TRBD1 or TRBD2 may supply D (5 bases each). Trimming removed 0 bases from V and 0 bases from J, with 9 bases in between. This CDR3 contains 16 residues. Per the germline V gene, CDR1 is LGHNA and CDR2 is YSLEER. CDR3 nucleotide sequence: TGCGCCAGCAGCCAAGAGGGGGAACTCTCCTACAATGAGCAGTTCTTC. Amino acid sequence: CASSQEGELSYNEQFF.

This clonotype was detected many times. The gene calls are TRBV27 and TRBJ2-7, with no clear D. CDR1 MNHEY and CDR2 SMNVEV come from the germline V gene (reference sequence). Trimming pared 0 bases from V and 0 bases from J, leaving 9 bases between. CDR3 length equals 15 residues. As DNA, the CDR3 is TGTGCCAGCAGTTTATCGTTTGCCAGCTCCTACGAGCAGTACTTC. Translation: CASSLSFASSYEQYF.

This rearrangement joins TRBV5-6 to TRBJ2-5; 10 nucleotides match TRBD2. This CDR3 region has 15 residues. Trimming removed 0 bases from V and 4 bases from J; junction bases left unmatched: 3. Germline CDR1 SGHDT, CDR2 YYEEEE. CDR3 protein: CASSLGSSGRETQYF. The CDR3 coding sequence is TGTGCCAGCAGCTTGGGGTCTAGCGGGAGAGAGACCCAGTACTTC.

The chain couples TRBV6-1 to TRBJ2-5, with no clear D. Trimming cost V 7 bases and J 2 bases, with 8 bases left between them. This CDR3 contains 12 residues. CDR1 is MNHNS, CDR2 SASEGT, per germline. CDR3 nucleotides: TGTGCCAGCACGGATACGCAAGAGACCCAGTACTTC. It translates to CASTDTQETQYF.

This clonotype was seen a few times. The rearrangement links TRBV28 to TRBJ1-1; tentative D call: TRBD1 (5 bases). The ends were cut back, 6 bases at V and 5 bases at J, with 13 bases in the middle. The CDR3 spans 13 residues. Germline V gene lookup returns CDR1 MDHEN and CDR2 SYDVKM. The CDR3 DNA reads as TGTGCCAGCAGCACCGAGAGGGGTACTGAAGCTTTCTTT. Encoded protein: CASSTERGTEAFF.